This passage covers 29 T cell receptor beta chains from one sample sequenced in a study of blood T cell repertoires in COVID-19. Generated by immunoSEQ multiplex PCR, the TCRdb table keeps only in-frame clones and is missing some. The repertoire has some 530,000 clones, 80% to 90% of them found once; the top ten carry roughly 3.2%. Sequencing used peripheral blood. These receptors originate from a human donor in a cohort sampled during active COVID-19.

The rearrangement uses TRBV28 and TRBJ1-2, with TRBD1 matching 7 bases. Germline lookup yields CDR1 MDHEN and CDR2 SYDVKM. The V segment lost 5 bases and the J segment 4 bases; nucleotides outside the gene matches: 7. The CDR3 has 14 residues. Here the CDR3 reads CASSKGAQVYGYTF. Here the CDR3 DNA reads TGTGCCAGCAGTAAGGGGGCGCAGGTCTATGGCTACACCTTC.

This chain links TRBV7-8 with TRBJ1-2, with TRBD1 matching over 7 bases. The length of the CDR3 is 14 residues. The V segment lost 5 bases and the J segment 9 bases; nucleotides outside the gene matches: 12. Germline values: CDR1 SGHVS, CDR2 FQNEAQ. CDR3: CASSHDRVGSSYTF. In DNA form, the CDR3 reads TGTGCCAGCAGCCATGACAGGGTGGGATCGAGCTACACCTTC.

This clone has only a few counts. This chain connects TRBV28 to TRBJ1-4; 7 nucleotides match TRBD1. Germline trimming cut 0 bases from V and 5 bases from J; bases unmatched to any gene: 3. CDR1 and CDR2 from the germline V gene are MDHEN and SYDVKM. CDR3 length: 15 amino acids. The CDR3: CASSLWTGTNEKLFF. The CDR3 nucleotides are TGTGCCAGCAGTTTATGGACAGGGACCAATGAAAAACTGTTTTTT.

The chain couples TRBV18 to TRBJ1-1; D may be TRBD1 (6 bases). The germline V gene encodes CDR1 KGHSH and CDR2 LQKENI. V shed 3 bases and J shed 0 bases, with 17 bases lying between them. This CDR3 has 17 amino acids. CDR3 coding DNA: TGTGCCAGCTCACCCCGGGGGTGGGGGGGCTTGAACACTGAAGCTTTCTTT. It yields the protein CASSPRGWGGLNTEAFF.

This chain joins TRBV7-8 and TRBJ1-2, with TRBD1 identical over 7 bases. Per germline, CDR1 SGHVS and CDR2 FQNEAQ. J was trimmed by 4 bases and V by 5 bases; bases with no gene match: 4. The CDR3 runs to 13 residues. The CDR3 is CASSPRDSYGYTF. Here the CDR3 DNA reads TGTGCCAGCAGCCCGAGGGACAGCTATGGCTACACCTTC.

This sequence joins TRBV6-4 and TRBJ2-1, with TRBD2 identical over 7 bases. The CDR3 is 14 residues long. V shed 5 bases and J 4 bases; nucleotides not matched to a gene: 5. In germline, CDR1 is MRHNA, CDR2 SNTAGT. The CDR3 nucleotides are TGTGCCAGCAGTCCTGGCGGGAGTTACAATGAGCAGTTCTTC. Translating it yields CASSPGGSYNEQFF.

V is TRBV12-3 or TRBV12-4 and J is TRBJ1-2; the D gene is possibly TRBD1 (6 bases). Deletions cut 5 bases from V and 6 bases from J, with 10 bases between. This CDR3 is built from 12 residues. CDR3 bases: TGTGCCAGCAGTACAGGGTCCGATGGCTACACCTTC. Translation: CASSTGSDGYTF.

The chain joins TRBV4-1 to TRBJ1-1; TRBD1 aligns across 9 bases. Trimming removed 5 bases from V and 2 bases from J; junction bases left unmatched: 12. The germline CDR1 and CDR2 sequences are MGHRA and YSYEKL. The CDR3 extends over 17 amino acids. This chain's CDR3 is CASSTSRDRASNTEAFF. CDR3 DNA: TGCGCCAGCAGCACCAGCCGGGACAGGGCCTCTAACACTGAAGCTTTCTTT.

The V call is TRBV5-1, the J call TRBJ2-7; TRBD2 agrees at 7 bases. The CDR3 is 14 amino acids. Germline V lookup: CDR1 SGHRS, CDR2 YFSETQ. Unmatched junction bases numbered 8, after V lost 3 bases and J lost 5 bases. The CDR3 DNA follows: TGCGCCAGCAGCTCCAGCGGGACGCTCAACGAGCAGTACTTC. It codes for CASSSSGTLNEQYF.

This chain connects TRBV28 to TRBJ1-1; D uncertain. Trimming left V 6 bases short and J 2 bases short, with 13 bases between. The CDR3 extends over 14 amino acids. From germline, CDR1 is MDHEN and CDR2 SYDVKM. CDR3 in DNA: TGTGCCAGCAGAGGAGGTACAGCTAACACTGAAGCTTTCTTT. It codes for CASRGGTANTEAFF.

The rearrangement joins TRBV5-1 to TRBJ2-2; TRBD2 aligns across 9 bases. This CDR3 is built from 16 residues. Losses at the gene ends were 2 bases for V and 0 bases for J; bases not matched to a gene: 2. CDR1 and CDR2 from the germline V gene are SGHRS and YFSETQ. The CDR3 sequence is CASSFLAGSNTGELFF. CDR3 DNA sequence: TGCGCCAGCAGCTTCCTAGCGGGGTCGAACACCGGGGAGCTGTTTTTT.

This sequence joins TRBV3-1 (or the pseudogene TRBV3-2) and TRBJ2-3; 8 bases align to TRBD1. J gave up 1 base and V 4 bases, and 10 bases lay outside the gene matches. The CDR3 is 17 residues long. Germline V CDR1 and CDR2: LGHDT, YNNKEL (reference sequence). CDR3 residues: CASSPSIPGQGTDTQYF. The CDR3 DNA sequence: TGTGCCAGCAGCCCGTCAATTCCGGGACAGGGCACAGATACGCAGTATTTT.

J is TRBJ1-2 and V is TRBV19; D remains unclear. The CDR3 has 13 amino acids. Trimming pared 3 bases from V and 7 bases from J, leaving 12 bases between. CDR1 and CDR2 from the germline V gene are LNHDA and SQIVND (reference sequence). The CDR3 loop is CASSIQTEGGYTF. Written as DNA, the CDR3 is TGTGCCAGTAGTATTCAGACGGAGGGTGGCTACACCTTC. The variable domain in full, completed from reference TRBV19 and TRBJ1-2, reads DGGITQSPKYLFRKEGQNVTLSCEQNLNHDAMYWYRQDPGQGLRLIYYSQIVNDFQKGDIAEGYSVSREKKESFPLTVTSAQKNPTAFYLCASSIQTEGGYTFGSGTRLTVV.

This clone is a singleton in its sample. This chain connects TRBV19 to TRBJ2-1; 7 nucleotides align to TRBD2. The V gene end was trimmed by 3 bases and the J gene end by 4 bases; junction bases not matched to a gene: 3. The CDR3 is 14 residues long. The germline V gene encodes CDR1 LNHDA and CDR2 SQIVND (reference sequence). CDR3 sequence: CASSMAGVYNEQFF. CDR3 nucleotide sequence: TGTGCCAGTAGTATGGCGGGGGTGTACAATGAGCAGTTCTTC.

The chain carries TRBV19 and TRBJ2-5; D unresolved. The CDR3 has 14 residues. CDR1 and CDR2 from the germline V gene are LNHDA and SQIVND (reference sequence). Trimming left V 1 base short and J 4 bases short, with 10 bases between. The CDR3 sequence is CASSIASRPETQYF. The CDR3, as DNA: TGTGCCAGTAGTATAGCTAGTAGACCAGAGACCCAGTACTTC. The variable domain in full, with the rest retrieved from reference TRBV19 and TRBJ2-5, is DGGITQSPKYLFRKEGQNVTLSCEQNLNHDAMYWYRQDPGQGLRLIYYSQIVNDFQKGDIAEGYSVSREKKESFPLTVTSAQKNPTAFYLCASSIASRPETQYFGPGTRLLVL.

V and J are TRBV5-1 and TRBJ2-5, with D maybe TRBD2 (5 bases). Trimming removed 7 bases from V and 4 bases from J, with 20 bases in between. Germline CDR1 is SGHRS and CDR2 is YFSETQ. This CDR3 is built from 15 residues. CDR3 in amino acids: CASGSQSGLGETQYF. CDR3 nucleotide sequence: TGCGCCAGCGGGTCCCAGTCCGGACTTGGAGAGACCCAGTACTTC.

This chain connects TRBV28 to TRBJ1-5; D perhaps matches TRBD1 (5 bases). Germline V CDR1 and CDR2: MDHEN, SYDVKM. Trimming stripped 7 bases from V and 1 base from J, with 17 bases between. There are 16 residues in the CDR3. The CDR3 loop reads CASTSTTESSNQPQHF. Written as DNA, the CDR3 is TGTGCCAGCACCTCTACGACAGAATCCAGCAATCAGCCCCAGCATTTT.

This clone was found a few times. This chain uses TRBV6-4 with TRBJ1-1; TRBD1 matches 11 bases. The germline CDR1 and CDR2 sequences are MRHNA and SNTAGT. After removal of 5 bases from V and 3 bases from J, the junction contained 2 bases not matched to a gene. CDR3 length: 14 amino acids. As DNA, the CDR3 is TGTGCCAGCAGTCCGGGACAGGGGGACACTGAAGCTTTCTTT. Translating it yields CASSPGQGDTEAFF.

The chain is built from TRBV19 and TRBJ1-2; perhaps TRBD1 as D (6 bases). Germline V lookup: CDR1 LNHDA, CDR2 SQIVND (reference sequence). This CDR3 spans 15 amino acids. The V and J ends lost 3 bases and 8 bases respectively, with 19 bases between them. For the CDR3, the DNA is TGTGCCAGTAGTATCGATACAGGGTCCTCGGACGGCTACACCTTC. Translation: CASSIDTGSSDGYTF.

The genes are TRBV7-2 and TRBJ2-7; 8 nucleotides agree with TRBD1. Germline V gene lookup returns CDR1 SGHTA and CDR2 FQGNSA. Trimming cost V 5 bases and J 6 bases; bases outside gene matches: 21. CDR3 size: 18 residues. The CDR3 here is CASSLRSGGMTHFSEQYF. The CDR3 DNA is TGTGCCAGCAGCCTACGCTCAGGGGGCATGACCCACTTCTCCGAGCAGTACTTC.

This rearrangement joins TRBV29-1 to TRBJ2-7; 10 nucleotides align to TRBD1. The V and J ends lost 4 bases and 4 bases, in that order; junction bases with no gene match: 4. The length of the CDR3 is 13 residues. CDR1 is SQVTM and CDR2 is ANQGSEA in the germline V gene. Here the CDR3 reads CSVGTGGKYEQYF. CDR3 nucleotides: TGCAGCGTTGGGACAGGGGGAAAGTACGAGCAGTACTTC.

The chain combines TRBV6-1 with TRBJ1-1; D is perhaps TRBD1 (5 bases). V was pared by 8 bases and J by 4 bases, with 11 bases between. Germline CDR1 is MNHNS and CDR2 is SASEGT. This CDR3 contains 12 residues. The CDR3 DNA follows: TGTGCCAGCCGGCAGGGTAGCACTGAAGCTTTCTTT. Translating gives CASRQGSTEAFF.

The table lists this clone with a few counts. The rearrangement joins TRBV3-1 (or the pseudogene TRBV3-2) to TRBJ1-3; 9 bases are shared with TRBD1. V shed 1 base, J shed 2 bases, and the junction held 6 bases outside the gene matches. In germline, CDR1 is LGHDT, CDR2 YNNKEL (reference sequence). The CDR3 has 17 amino acids. The CDR3 region is CASSQVKQGAAGNTIYF. The CDR3 coding sequence is TGTGCCAGCAGCCAAGTTAAACAGGGGGCTGCTGGAAACACCATATATTTT.

About this clone: Other nucleotide sequences from this sample produce the same CDR3. DNA of the CDR3: TGTGCCAGCAGGACAGGCGGGAACACTGAAGCTTTCTTT. This translates into CASRTGGNTEAFF. The chain uses TRBV2 and TRBJ1-1; a weak D match, TRBD1 (6 bases). The germline gives CDR1 SNHLY, CDR2 FYNNEI. Trimming shortened V by 6 bases and J by 1 base, and 9 bases separated the two germline ends. This CDR3 is 13 amino acids long.

This clone came up a few times. CDR3 protein: CASSLTTGVADTQYF. DNA for the CDR3: TGTGCCAGCAGCTTAACGACAGGGGTCGCAGATACGCAGTATTTT. This chain uses TRBV7-6 with TRBJ2-3, with TRBD1 matching over 8 bases. CDR1 and CDR2 (germline): SGHVS, FNYEAQ. The CDR3 contains 15 residues. Unmatched junction bases numbered 5, after V lost 2 bases and J lost 4 bases. The complete variable domain, with remaining parts taken from reference TRBV7-6 and TRBJ2-3, reads GAGVSQSPRYKVTKRGQDVALRCDPISGHVSLYWYRQALGQGPEFLTYFNYEAQQDKSGLPNDRFSAERPEGSISTLTIQRTEQRDSAMYRCASSLTTGVADTQYFGPGTRLTVL.

V and J are TRBV6-5 and TRBJ2-7, with 9 bases matching TRBD1. The CDR3 covers 13 residues. With V trimmed by 7 bases and J by 5 bases, 6 bases remained unmatched. Germline lookup yields CDR1 MNHEY and CDR2 SVGAGI. CDR3 amino acids: CASTMGQGHEQYF. The CDR3 nucleotides read TGTGCCAGCACCATGGGACAGGGCCACGAGCAGTACTTC.

The chain uses TRBV6-1 and TRBJ1-2, with D unclear. Germline CDR1 and CDR2: MNHNS and SASEGT. V lost 5 bases and J lost 3, with 7 bases in between. The length of the CDR3 is 12 residues. CDR3 sequence: CASSPRDYGYTF. The CDR3 region has the DNA TGTGCCAGCAGTCCCCGGGACTATGGCTACACCTTC.

The CDR3 reads CASMQLSNYGYTF. The CDR3 nucleotides read TGTGCCAGCATGCAACTTTCTAACTATGGCTACACCTTC. The chain combines TRBV6-6 with TRBJ1-2; no clear D gene. Trimming removed 7 bases at V and 0 bases at J, with 9 bases between. The CDR3 is 13 residues long. Germline values: CDR1 MNHNY, CDR2 SVGAGI (reference sequence).

The V call is TRBV7-9, the J call TRBJ2-5, with D possibly matching TRBD2 (6 bases). There are 14 residues in the CDR3. The germline V gene encodes CDR1 SEHNR and CDR2 FQNEAQ (reference sequence). V lost 1 base, J lost 4 bases, and 10 bases lay in between. This CDR3 is CASSLGGGVETQYF. The CDR3 DNA reads as TGTGCCAGCAGCTTAGGAGGAGGGGTAGAGACCCAGTACTTC.